Listed below are T cell receptor beta chains from one sample, sequenced in a study of vaccination effects on CD4 cells after COVID-19. These TCRs are of unknown antigen specificity. Repertoires were generated with immunoSEQ multiplex PCR, while TCRdb's copy carries only in-frame clones and drops some. The repertoire includes under 20,000 clones, around 70% of them detected once, and 20% to 25% sits in the top ten. The sequencing used CD4+ T cells from PBMCs cultured with SARS-CoV-2 spike peptides, collected after COVID-19 vaccination. These receptors all come from a human donor who had a prior SARS-CoV-2 infection. CDR3s include the opening cysteine and the closing phenylalanine or tryptophan.

CDR3aa,v_gene
CASSLFGLAASTDTQYF,TRBV27
CASSLVFTGELFF,TRBV11-1
CASMGWDRVLYGYTF,TRBV19
CASSPLTSGGLTDTQYF,TRBV5-1
CASSPSGQGETQYF,TRBV18
CASSLRTGLNQPQHF,TRBV5-5
CASSPRHQRGSGPTKFNEQFF,TRBV4-2
CASSLGQPTKTQYF,TRBV28
CASSLPSYEQYF,TRBV5-4
CASSVDGGSGYNEQFF,TRBV9
CASSFGQGGNGYTF,TRBV7-9
CASSASGQSIDNEQFF,TRBV18
CASSPRPTSYNSPLHF,TRBV19
CASSLSLAYNEQFF,TRBV7-2
CASSFGLAGADTQYF,TRBV5-1
CAWSSPGITSTDTQYF,TRBV30
CASSFGGFGTGDEKLFF,TRBV7-8
CASRAGQANTEAFF,TRBV7-9
CASSMARGVGRNQPQHF,TRBV19
CASSLGRYGNRDSQEQFF,TRBV7-9
CAISGAGGLTDTQYF,TRBV10-3
CASSLDTGTGLQETQYF,TRBV5-5
CGSATSGNTIYF,TRBV11-2
CASSYDGETQYF,TRBV5-1
CASSQRALLPYEQYF,TRBV7-2
CAIRGQGRTDTQYF,TRBV10-3
CASSFGGTQPQHF,TRBV5-4
CSVGDRGYNEQFF,TRBV29-1
CASSLPGAEQYF,TRBV7-3
CASSLDGSSYEQYF,TRBV5-4
CASSQNPSLALVADTQYF,TRBV3-1/TRBV3-2
CASPQGLQDYNEQFF,TRBV21-1
CASSGLVASGYNEQFF,TRBV2
CASSQGLDYGYTF,TRBV4-1
CASSFAPNTEAFF,TRBV5-5
CASSSGWPNNTGELFF,TRBV11-3
CASSGPGLAGYNEQFF,TRBV7-2
CASSRPIAGTQETQYF,TRBV5-4
CASSQGPEQYF,TRBV14
CASSPSLGQGVDGYTF,TRBV7-9
CASTVGTNEQFF,TRBV2
CASTGHRGVGGYGYTF,TRBV2
CASKQGALSYEQYF,TRBV3-1/TRBV3-2